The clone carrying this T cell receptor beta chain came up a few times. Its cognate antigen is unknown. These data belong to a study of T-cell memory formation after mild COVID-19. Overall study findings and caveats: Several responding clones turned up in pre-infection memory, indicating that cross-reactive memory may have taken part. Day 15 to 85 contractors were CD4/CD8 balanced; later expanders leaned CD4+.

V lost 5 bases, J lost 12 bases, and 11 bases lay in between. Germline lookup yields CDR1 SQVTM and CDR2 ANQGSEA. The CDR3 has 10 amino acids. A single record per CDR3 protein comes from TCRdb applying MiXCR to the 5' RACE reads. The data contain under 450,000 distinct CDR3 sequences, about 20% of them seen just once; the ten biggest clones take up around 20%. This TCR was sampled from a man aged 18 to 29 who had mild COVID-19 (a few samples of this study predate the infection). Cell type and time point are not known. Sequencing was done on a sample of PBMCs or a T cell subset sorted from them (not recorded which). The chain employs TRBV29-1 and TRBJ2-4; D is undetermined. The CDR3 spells CSVLSMDQYF. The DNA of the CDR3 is TGCAGCGTTCTGTCAATGGATCAGTACTTC.